The next 24 T cell receptor beta chains were all read from a single sample in a study of radiation and T cells in renal cell carcinoma. Data came from immunoSEQ multiplex PCR; TCRdb stores just in-frame clones and leaves some out. The data show around 20,000 clones, about 61% seen once. Described treatment: treatment-naive control, cytoreductive nephrectomy. Sequencing was performed on tumor tissue, taken from a patient whose treatment was nephrectomy without radiotherapy. Receptors were obtained from a man aged 45-65 years with renal cell carcinoma.

The rearrangement joins TRBV7-8 to TRBJ2-3, with D possibly TRBD2 on 6 matching bases. This CDR3 has 17 residues. Trimming pared 1 base from V and 5 bases from J, leaving 19 bases between. Germline V lookup: CDR1 SGHVS, CDR2 FQNEAQ. CDR3: CASSLVEGAGLGDTQYF. The CDR3 DNA reads as TGTGCCAGCAGCTTAGTAGAAGGGGCGGGACTGGGAGATACGCAGTATTTT.

V gene TRBV18 combines with J gene TRBJ1-3; no reliable D call. The CDR3 length is 13 residues. Trimming stripped 3 bases from V and 4 bases from J, with 7 bases between. Looked up from germline, CDR1 is KGHSH and CDR2 is LQKENI. The DNA of the CDR3 is TGTGCCAGCTCACCGGCCGCGGGAAACACCATATATTTT. This codes for CASSPAAGNTIYF.

The chain has TRBV6-1 and TRBJ1-5; the D is unclear. The CDR3 totals 16 residues. CDR1 is MNHNS, CDR2 SASEGT, per germline. Trimming took 3 bases from V and 0 from J, leaving 12 bases between them. The CDR3 DNA reads as TGTGCCAGCAGTGATTTGAGTGGCTATAGCAATCAGCCCCAGCATTTT. This codes for CASSDLSGYSNQPQHF.

This clone was detected only once. The rearrangement links TRBV4-3 to TRBJ1-2; perhaps TRBD1 as D (5 bases). Trimming took 0 bases from V and 0 from J, leaving 11 bases between them. Germline CDR1 and CDR2: LGHNA and YSLEER. The CDR3 loop spans 16 amino acids. In nucleotides, the CDR3 is TGCGCCAGCAGCCAAGAACTCGCCAGGGCTAACTATGGCTACACCTTC. It translates to CASSQELARANYGYTF.

The V and J genes are TRBV4-1 and TRBJ2-5; D might be TRBD2 (5 bases). Germline V gene lookup returns CDR1 MGHRA and CDR2 YSYEKL. The CDR3 consists of 17 residues. Trimming removed 2 bases from V and 5 bases from J, with 21 bases in between. Here the CDR3 reads CASSQWGSGGGQETQYF. The CDR3 nucleotides read TGCGCCAGCAGCCAATGGGGATCGGGCGGAGGTCAGGAGACCCAGTACTTC.

This clone has just a few counts. This chain uses TRBV7-9 with TRBJ2-7; the match to TRBD2 covers 12 bases. Trimming cost V 4 bases and J 6 bases; bases outside gene matches: 7. Germline lookup yields CDR1 SEHNR and CDR2 FQNEAQ (reference sequence). This CDR3 is 15 amino acids long. The CDR3 nucleotides read TGTGCCAGCAGCTGGTCGACTAGCGGGAGTTCCGAGCAGTACTTC. This translates into CASSWSTSGSSEQYF.

The J gene is TRBJ2-4, the V gene TRBV4-3; 9 nucleotides line up with TRBD1. The germline V gene has CDR1 LGHNA and CDR2 YSLEER. Trimming cost V 4 bases and J 0 bases; bases outside gene matches: 4. The CDR3 runs to 16 residues. The CDR3 DNA sequence: TGCGCCAGCAGCCCAGGACAGGGGATAGCCAAAAACATTCAGTACTTC. Encoded protein: CASSPGQGIAKNIQYF.

This clone was seen only once. The chain links TRBV6-6 to TRBJ1-3; D ambiguous. The length of the CDR3 is 15 residues. Trimming shortened V by 2 bases and J by 2 bases, and 10 bases separated the two germline ends. The germline CDR1 and CDR2 sequences are MNHNY and SVGAGI (reference sequence). The CDR3: CASSYDGVAGNTIYF. As DNA, the CDR3 is TGTGCCAGCAGTTACGATGGGGTAGCTGGAAACACCATATATTTT.

V is TRBV19 and J is TRBJ1-5; D ambiguous. Germline lookup yields CDR1 LNHDA and CDR2 SQIVND (reference sequence). Trimming pared 3 bases from V and 6 bases from J, leaving 6 bases between. CDR3 length: 12 amino acids. In nucleotides, the CDR3 is TGTGCCAGTAGTATTGAACCTCAGCCCCAGCATTTT. Translation: CASSIEPQPQHF. Supplemented by reference TRBV19 and TRBJ1-5, the full variable domain reads DGGITQSPKYLFRKEGQNVTLSCEQNLNHDAMYWYRQDPGQGLRLIYYSQIVNDFQKGDIAEGYSVSREKKESFPLTVTSAQKNPTAFYLCASSIEPQPQHFGDGTRLSIL.

The V call is TRBV11-1, the J call TRBJ1-2; D perhaps matches TRBD1 (5 bases). Germline CDR1 and CDR2: SGHAT and FQDESV (reference sequence). The CDR3 totals 14 residues. The V end was cut by 2 bases, the J end by 5 bases, with 12 bases between. The CDR3 protein is CASSLSGRMYGYTF. In DNA form, the CDR3 reads TGTGCCAGCAGCTTATCAGGGCGGATGTATGGCTACACCTTC.

The rearrangement links TRBV11-3 to TRBJ1-6, with D perhaps TRBD1 (6 bases). The CDR3 runs to 13 residues. V lost 1 base to trimming and J lost 8 bases, with 6 bases between them. Germline CDR1 SGHNT, CDR2 YENEEA. This CDR3 reads CASSLGQDSPLHF. The CDR3 DNA sequence: TGTGCCAGCAGCTTAGGACAGGATTCACCCCTCCACTTT. Full variable domain (rest looked up from reference TRBV11-3 and TRBJ1-6): EAGVVQSPRYKIIEKKQPVAFWCNPISGHNTLYWYLQNLGQGPELLIRYENEEAVDDSQLPKDRFSAERLKGVDSTLKIQPAELGDSAVYLCASSLGQDSPLHFGNGTRLTVT.

V gene TRBV9 combines with J gene TRBJ1-3; D is uncertain. Trimming removed 4 bases from V and 4 bases from J, with 9 bases in between. The CDR3 is 13 residues long. Germline values: CDR1 SGDLS, CDR2 YYNGEE. CDR3: CASSPLTGNTIYF. CDR3 nucleotide sequence: TGTGCCAGCAGCCCGCTGACAGGAAACACCATATATTTT.

By sample share, this clone is large. This chain joins TRBV2 and TRBJ1-2; D not certain. With 7 bases removed from V and 6 bases from J, the gap between germline ends came to 0 bases. Germline CDR1 is SNHLY and CDR2 is FYNNEI. The CDR3 sequence is 8 residues long. The CDR3, as DNA: TGTGCCAGCAATGGCTACACCTTC. Protein product: CASNGYTF. Variable domain in full (rest from reference TRBV2 and TRBJ1-2): EPEVTQTPSHQVTQMGQEVILRCVPISNHLYFYWYRQILGQKVEFLVSFYNNEISEKSEIFDDQFSVERPDGSNFTLKIRSTKLEDSAMYFCASNGYTFGSGTRLTVV.

This rearrangement joins TRBV6-1 to TRBJ1-1; a possible D gene is TRBD1 (5 bases). Trimming shortened V by 7 bases and J by 3 bases, and 15 bases separated the two germline ends. This CDR3 is built from 14 residues. Germline V gene data show CDR1 as MNHNS and CDR2 as SASEGT. The CDR3 coding sequence is TGTGCCAGCACTTTTGACAGAAGTCACACTGAAGCTTTCTTT. Protein product: CASTFDRSHTEAFF.

The chain employs TRBV19 and TRBJ2-3, with 8 bases lining up with TRBD1. This CDR3 comprises 16 residues. V shed 6 bases and J 0 bases; nucleotides not matched to a gene: 8. Germline CDR1 is LNHDA and CDR2 is SQIVND (reference sequence). CDR3 loop: CASRTNRGASTDTQYF. Here the CDR3 DNA reads TGTGCCAGTAGAACGAACAGGGGGGCCAGCACAGATACGCAGTATTTT.

This chain links TRBV29-1 with TRBJ2-2; 9 bases match TRBD1. The V gene end was trimmed by 6 bases and the J gene end by 6 bases; junction bases not matched to a gene: 11. This CDR3 has 15 amino acids. The germline CDR1 and CDR2 sequences are SQVTM and ANQGSEA. CDR3 residues: CSVPGQGKLAGELFF. As DNA, the CDR3 is TGCAGCGTCCCGGGACAGGGAAAGCTGGCCGGGGAGCTGTTTTTT.

This clone occurred a few times. The chain uses TRBV9 and TRBJ2-1; D unresolved. The CDR3 has 15 residues. Deletions cut 6 bases from V and 5 bases from J, with 18 bases between. Germline CDR1 SGDLS, CDR2 YYNGEE. The CDR3 DNA reads as TGTGCCAGCACCGAGAGTTCGGGCAGTAACAATGAGCAGTTCTTC. This encodes CASTESSGSNNEQFF.

The CDR3 DNA is TGCGCCAGCAGCTTGGCCGGACAGGGCAATGAAAAACTGTTTTTT. It codes for CASSLAGQGNEKLFF. The gene calls are TRBV5-1 and TRBJ1-4, with 8 positions matching TRBD1. V trimming: 0 bases; J trimming: 5 bases; junction bases outside the gene matches: 3. Germline V gene lookup returns CDR1 SGHRS and CDR2 YFSETQ. This CDR3 has 15 amino acids.

The chain joins TRBV4-1 to TRBJ2-3; TRBD2 agrees at 8 bases. Germline CDR1 MGHRA, CDR2 YSYEKL. The V and J ends lost 6 bases and 2 bases, in that order; junction bases with no gene match: 16. The CDR3 is 18 amino acids. The CDR3: CASSLDVFGRVTTDTQYF. The CDR3 DNA follows: TGCGCCAGCAGTCTAGACGTTTTCGGGAGGGTTACCACAGATACGCAGTATTTT.

This chain connects TRBV30 to TRBJ2-7; 8 positions match TRBD1. V shed 3 bases and J 2 bases; nucleotides not matched to a gene: 9. CDR1 and CDR2 (germline): GTSNPN, SVGIG (reference sequence). This CDR3 contains 15 residues. The CDR3 spells CAWSPYQTGAYEQYF. For the CDR3, the DNA is TGTGCCTGGAGCCCCTACCAGACAGGGGCCTACGAGCAGTACTTC.

This clone was seen only a few times. The J gene is TRBJ1-1, the V gene TRBV4-1; no reliable D call. Between the trimmed V and J ends, which lost 5 bases and 3 bases, there was a span of 10 bases. This CDR3 spans 13 amino acids. CDR1 and CDR2 from the germline V gene are MGHRA and YSYEKL. CDR3 sequence reads: CASSFLSDTEAFF. The CDR3 DNA reads TGCGCCAGCAGCTTTTTGAGCGACACTGAAGCTTTCTTT.

This clone was counted a few times. The chain uses TRBV7-9 and TRBJ1-1; D uncertain. Germline CDR1 reads SEHNR; CDR2 reads FQNEAQ (reference sequence). With 3 bases removed from V and 4 bases from J, the gap between germline ends came to 3 bases. The CDR3 is made up of 11 amino acids. The CDR3 loop reads CASSLSTEAFF. The CDR3, as DNA: TGTGCCAGCAGCTTGAGCACTGAAGCTTTCTTT.

The chain links TRBV29-1 to TRBJ2-5; a possible D gene is TRBD1 (7 bases). Germline V gene sequence: CDR1 SQVTM, CDR2 ANQGSEA. V shed 7 bases and J shed 4 bases, with 22 bases lying between them. The CDR3 spans 15 residues. This CDR3 reads CSAQTTGSGRETQYF. The DNA for the CDR3 is TGCAGCGCCCAAACGACAGGGAGCGGGCGAGAGACCCAGTACTTC.

The rearrangement links TRBV6-1 to TRBJ1-2; D gene ambiguous. The ends were cut back, 8 bases at V and 5 bases at J, with 15 bases in the middle. This CDR3 contains 13 residues. The germline V gene has CDR1 MNHNS and CDR2 SASEGT. CDR3 nucleotides: TGTGCCAGCGAGCGGGGAGGGCTTTATGGCTACACCTTC. It codes for CASERGGLYGYTF.